This TCR beta chain was sequenced in a study of T cell responses to AZD1222 COVID-19 vaccine. The V end was cut by 3 bases, the J end by 11 bases, with 16 bases between. Germline assignment: CDR1 SQVTM and CDR2 ANQGSEA. The CDR3 consists of 12 residues. Here immunoSEQ multiplex PCR was the method, and the copy in TCRdb shows in-frame clones only, minus some. The table lists more than 140,000 clones, about 87% of them singletons, with approximately 2.3% in the top ten. Regarding the study as a whole: Of the AZD1222 recipients, only 5 to 7 were seropositive at baseline. After two AZD1222 doses, spike-specific TCR breadth and depth rose versus day 0.

This clone was recorded once. Its antigen is unknown. The sequence was obtained from an adult in good health. The material was peripheral blood, obtained on day 0 of AZD1222 vaccination. The chain carries TRBV29-1 and TRBJ1-1; a weak D match, TRBD1 (6 bases). CDR3 DNA sequence: TGCAGCGTTGAGGGGGGGGGCGCTGGTGCTTTCTTT. Encoded protein: CSVEGGGAGAFF.